This section outlines one T cell receptor (beta chain) sequence together with its context. The sample originates from a study of T cell changes during pregnancy in multiple sclerosis. Per the germline V gene, CDR1 is SGHVS and CDR2 is FQNEAQ. The CDR3 is made up of 16 amino acids. The V segment lost 1 base and the J segment 0 bases; nucleotides outside the gene matches: 3. Some clones are missing from TCRdb's copy, which holds only in-frame ones; the method was immunoSEQ multiplex PCR. The data show fewer than 60,000 clones, roughly 90% seen once. The sample consisted of peripheral blood, taken in the second trimester of pregnancy. The origin of this receptor is a female donor with multiple sclerosis, enrolled in a pregnancy study. The chain carries TRBV7-8 and TRBJ1-3; 7 bases map to TRBD1. Written as DNA, the CDR3 is TGTGCCAGCAGCTTAGTAGGGACAGCCTCTGGAAACACCATATATTTT. It is translated as CASSLVGTASGNTIYF.